This T cell receptor beta chain originates from a study of T cell repertoires in cytomegalovirus infection. The CDR3 is made up of 15 amino acids. V shed 5 bases and J 8 bases; nucleotides not matched to a gene: 5. The germline CDR1 and CDR2 sequences are SGHNT and YENEEA. This clonotype is a singleton in its sample. In TCRdb, the reads were re-called with MiXCR into one record per CDR3 protein. The table lists 150,000 to 200,000 distinct CDR3 sequences, about 20% of them singletons. Sequencing input: PBMCs. The rearrangement joins TRBV11-3 to TRBJ2-1; TRBD2 matches at 14 bases. The origin of this receptor is a human donor in good health (CMV status not recorded). Some clones in this sample may be carry-over from other donors' samples. CDR3 DNA sequence: TGTGCCAGCAGCCCTGGGACTAGCGGGAGAGATGAGCAGTTCTTC. Translated: CASSPGTSGRDEQFF.